This TCR beta chain was recovered during a study of blood T cell repertoires in COVID-19. Generated by immunoSEQ multiplex PCR, the TCRdb table keeps only in-frame clones and is missing some. Found here are more than 95,000 clones, around nine tenths of them singletons; the top ten hold roughly 7.6%. Trimming left V 0 bases short and J 0 bases short, with 12 bases between. The length of the CDR3 is 17 residues. Germline assignment: CDR1 MGHDK and CDR2 SYGVNS. The receptor was derived from a man aged 50-60 years with acute or convalescent COVID-19. Sequencing input: peripheral blood. V and J are TRBV25-1 and TRBJ1-3; D is unclear. The CDR3 reads CASSEYFAGNSGNTIYF. CDR3 bases: TGTGCCAGCAGTGAATATTTCGCAGGCAACTCTGGAAACACCATATATTTT. Variable domain in full (rest from reference TRBV25-1 and TRBJ1-3): EADIYQTPRYLVIGTGKKITLECSQTMGHDKMYWYQQDPGMELHLIHYSYGVNSTEKGDLSSESTVSRIRTEHFPLTLESARPSHTSQYLCASSEYFAGNSGNTIYFGEGSWLTVV.